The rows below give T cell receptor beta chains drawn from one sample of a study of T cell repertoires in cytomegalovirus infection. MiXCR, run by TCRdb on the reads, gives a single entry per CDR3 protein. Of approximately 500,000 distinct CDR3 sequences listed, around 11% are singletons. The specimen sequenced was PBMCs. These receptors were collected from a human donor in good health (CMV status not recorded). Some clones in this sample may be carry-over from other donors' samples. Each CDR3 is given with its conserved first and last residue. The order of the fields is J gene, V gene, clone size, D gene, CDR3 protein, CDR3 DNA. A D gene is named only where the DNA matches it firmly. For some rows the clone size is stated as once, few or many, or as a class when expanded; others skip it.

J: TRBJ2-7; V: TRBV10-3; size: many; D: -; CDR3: CATVPGLEGEQYF; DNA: TGTGCCACCGTTCCGGGCCTGGAGGGAGAGCAGTACTTC
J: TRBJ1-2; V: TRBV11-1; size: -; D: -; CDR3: CASSLRETDGYTF; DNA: TGTGCCAGCAGCCTGAGGGAGACAGATGGCTACACCTTC
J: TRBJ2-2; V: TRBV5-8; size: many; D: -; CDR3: CASSMGLYTNTGELFF; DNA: TGTGCCAGCAGCATGGGACTTTATACGAACACCGGGGAGCTGTTTTTT
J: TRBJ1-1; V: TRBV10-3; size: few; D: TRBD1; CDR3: CAGRDSLRPEAFF; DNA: TGTGCCGGGAGGGACAGCCTTAGGCCTGAAGCTTTCTTT
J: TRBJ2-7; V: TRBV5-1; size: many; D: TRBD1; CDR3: CASSLRTGDGNEQYF; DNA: TGCGCCAGCAGCTTGAGGACAGGGGACGGTAACGAGCAGTACTTC
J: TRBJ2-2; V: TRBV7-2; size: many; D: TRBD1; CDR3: CASSNEGQTTGELFF; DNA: TGTGCCAGCAGCAACGAGGGACAGACCACCGGGGAGCTGTTTTTT
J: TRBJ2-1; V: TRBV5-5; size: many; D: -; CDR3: CASSLTGTTLYNEQFF; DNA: TGTGCCAGCAGCTTGACCGGGACGACCCTTTACAATGAGCAGTTCTTC
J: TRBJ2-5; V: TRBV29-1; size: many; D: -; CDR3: CSAQDVGRETQYF; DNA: TGCAGCGCTCAGGACGTGGGGCGAGAGACCCAGTACTTC
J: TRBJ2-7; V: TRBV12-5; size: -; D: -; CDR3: CASGLLETQGFHEQYF; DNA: TGTGCTAGTGGTTTGTTAGAGACACAGGGTTTCCACGAGCAGTACTTC
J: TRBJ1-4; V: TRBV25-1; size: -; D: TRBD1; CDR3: CASSDGTGTEKLFF; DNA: TGTGCCAGCAGTGACGGGACAGGGACCGAAAAACTGTTTTTT
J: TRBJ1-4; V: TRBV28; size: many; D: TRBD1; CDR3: CASSVPQGMSEKLFF; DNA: TGTGCCAGCAGTGTACCACAGGGGATGTCGGAAAAACTGTTTTTT
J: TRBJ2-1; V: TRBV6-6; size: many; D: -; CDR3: CASAASLATPQFF; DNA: TGTGCCAGCGCGGCCAGTCTAGCGACCCCTCAGTTCTTC
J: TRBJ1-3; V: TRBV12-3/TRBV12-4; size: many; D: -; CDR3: CASSSSGQFSGNTIYF; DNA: TGTGCCAGCAGTTCCTCAGGACAATTCTCTGGAAACACCATATATTTT
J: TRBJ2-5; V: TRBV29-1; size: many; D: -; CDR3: CSVEPRGETQYF; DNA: TGCAGCGTTGAGCCACGGGGAGAGACCCAGTACTTC
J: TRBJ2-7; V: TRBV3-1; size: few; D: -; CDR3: CASSQDGVVEQYF; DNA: TGTGCCAGCAGCCAAGATGGGGTCGTCGAGCAGTACTTC
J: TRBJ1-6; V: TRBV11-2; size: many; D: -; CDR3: CASSFLWGNSPLHF; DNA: TGTGCCAGCAGCTTTTTGTGGGGGAATTCACCCCTCCACTTT
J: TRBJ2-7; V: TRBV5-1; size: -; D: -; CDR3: CASSLSNGYEQYF; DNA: TGCGCCAGCAGCCTCTCGAACGGCTACGAGCAGTACTTC
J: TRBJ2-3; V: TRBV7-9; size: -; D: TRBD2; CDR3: CASSLEGLAHTDTQYF; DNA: TGTGCCAGCAGCTTAGAGGGACTAGCTCATACAGATACGCAGTATTTT
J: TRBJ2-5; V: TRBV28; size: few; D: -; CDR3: CASSSLQHQETQYF; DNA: TGTGCCAGCAGTTCCCTCCAGCACCAAGAGACCCAGTACTTC
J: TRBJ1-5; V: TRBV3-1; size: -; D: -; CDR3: CASGGVQPQHF; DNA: TGTGCCAGCGGGGGGGTTCAGCCCCAGCATTTT
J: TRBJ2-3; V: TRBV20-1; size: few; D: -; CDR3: CSAPRVSTDTQYF; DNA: TGCAGTGCCCCACGGGTTAGCACAGATACGCAGTATTTT
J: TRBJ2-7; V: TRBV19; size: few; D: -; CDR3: CASSMGGPDEQYF; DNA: TGTGCCAGTAGTATGGGGGGGCCGGACGAGCAGTACTTC
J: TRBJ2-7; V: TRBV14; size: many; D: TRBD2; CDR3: CASSQIASGSYEQYF; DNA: TGTGCCAGCAGCCAAATCGCTAGCGGCTCCTACGAGCAGTACTTC
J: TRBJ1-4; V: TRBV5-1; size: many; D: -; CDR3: CASSLESKNEKLFF; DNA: TGCGCCAGCAGCTTGGAATCAAAAAATGAAAAACTGTTTTTT
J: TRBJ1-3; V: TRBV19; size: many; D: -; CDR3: CASRNPVGGNTIYF; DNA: TGTGCCAGTCGAAACCCGGTCGGTGGAAACACCATATATTTT
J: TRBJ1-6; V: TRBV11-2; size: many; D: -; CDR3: CASSWAGGVDSPLHF; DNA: TGTGCCAGCAGCTGGGCCGGGGGGGTTGATTCACCCCTCCACTTT
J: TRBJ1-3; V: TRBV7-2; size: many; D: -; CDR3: CASSLEVGGIYF; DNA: TGTGCCAGCAGCTTGGAGGTTGGGGGGATATATTTT
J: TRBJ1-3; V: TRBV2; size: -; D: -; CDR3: CANSADKTSGNTIYF; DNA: TGTGCCAACAGCGCTGACAAAACCTCTGGAAACACCATATATTTT
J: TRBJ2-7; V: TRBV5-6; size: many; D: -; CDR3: CASSFYNSYEQYF; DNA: TGTGCCAGCAGCTTCTATAACTCCTACGAGCAGTACTTC
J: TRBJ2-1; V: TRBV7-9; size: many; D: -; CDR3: CASSFGSGVNEQFF; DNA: TGTGCCAGCAGCTTTGGATCCGGAGTCAATGAGCAGTTCTTC
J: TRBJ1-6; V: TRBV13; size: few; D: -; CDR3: CASSLVGGANSPLHF; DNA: TGTGCCAGCAGCTTAGTTGGGGGAGCCAATTCACCCCTCCACTTT
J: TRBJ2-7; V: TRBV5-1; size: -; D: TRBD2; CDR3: CASSYGRDSREQYF; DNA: TGCGCCAGCAGCTATGGGAGGGACTCCCGGGAGCAGTACTTC
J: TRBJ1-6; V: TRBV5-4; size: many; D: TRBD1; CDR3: CASSYDRGPISDYNSPLHF; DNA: TGTGCCAGCAGCTACGACAGGGGACCCATCTCGGATTATAATTCACCCCTCCACTTT
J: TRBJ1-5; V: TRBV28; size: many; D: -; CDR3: CASTPYRVKKARNQPQHF; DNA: TGTGCCAGCACCCCATACCGGGTCAAAAAAGCGCGCAATCAGCCCCAGCATTTT
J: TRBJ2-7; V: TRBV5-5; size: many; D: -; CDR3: CASRYDDRRVYEQYF; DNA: TGTGCCAGCAGATATGACGACAGGAGAGTCTACGAGCAGTACTTC
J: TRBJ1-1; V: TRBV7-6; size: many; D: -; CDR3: CASSNRSPNTEAFF; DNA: TGTGCCAGCAGCAACAGGTCACCGAACACTGAAGCTTTCTTT
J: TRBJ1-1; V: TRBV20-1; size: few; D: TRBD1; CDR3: CSAAEAGGTEAFF; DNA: TGCAGTGCTGCCGAGGCAGGGGGCACTGAAGCTTTCTTT
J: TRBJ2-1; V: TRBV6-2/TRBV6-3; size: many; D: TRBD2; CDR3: CASSLLAGEANEQFF; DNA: TGTGCCAGCAGTCTACTAGCGGGAGAAGCCAATGAGCAGTTCTTC
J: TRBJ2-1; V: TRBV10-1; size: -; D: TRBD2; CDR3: CASSSGGWDEQFF; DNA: TGCGCCAGCAGTAGCGGGGGGTGGGATGAGCAGTTCTTC
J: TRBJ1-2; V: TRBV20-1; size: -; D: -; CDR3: CSATNPGGAAGYTF; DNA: TGCAGTGCTACTAACCCTGGGGGGGCGGCGGGCTACACCTTC
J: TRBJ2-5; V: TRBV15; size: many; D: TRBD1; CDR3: CATSRLFGTGGYQETQYF; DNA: TGTGCCACCAGCAGGCTATTTGGGACAGGAGGGTACCAAGAGACCCAGTACTTC
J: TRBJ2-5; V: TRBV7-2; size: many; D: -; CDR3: CASSLPSGLRETQYF; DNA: TGTGCCAGCAGCCTCCCGTCTGGGCTCAGGGAGACCCAGTACTTC